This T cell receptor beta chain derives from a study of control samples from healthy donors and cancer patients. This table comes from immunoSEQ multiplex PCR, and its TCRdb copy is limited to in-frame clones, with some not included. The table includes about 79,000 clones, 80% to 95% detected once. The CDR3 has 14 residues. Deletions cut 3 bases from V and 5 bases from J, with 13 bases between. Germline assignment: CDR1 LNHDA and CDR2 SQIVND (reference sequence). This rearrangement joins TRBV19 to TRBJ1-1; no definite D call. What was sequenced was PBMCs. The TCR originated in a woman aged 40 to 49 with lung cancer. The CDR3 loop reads CASSIKGTGTEAFF. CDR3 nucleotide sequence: TGTGCCAGTAGTATTAAGGGTACTGGGACTGAAGCTTTCTTT. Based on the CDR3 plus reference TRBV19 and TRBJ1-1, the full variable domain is DGGITQSPKYLFRKEGQNVTLSCEQNLNHDAMYWYRQDPGQGLRLIYYSQIVNDFQKGDIAEGYSVSREKKESFPLTVTSAQKNPTAFYLCASSIKGTGTEAFFGQGTRLTVV.